The 18 T cell receptor beta chains below were found in one sample sequenced in a study of shared clonotypes between healthy human individuals. Sequencing used immunoSEQ multiplex PCR; TCRdb keeps in-frame clones, though not all of them. The sample includes under 1,900,000 clones, about 98.5% of them seen just once. The sequenced sample was naive CD4+ T cells sorted from blood. Described subset: CD45RA+ positively selected. The receptors here all came from a man aged 30-40 years in good health.

This rearrangement joins TRBV15 to TRBJ2-7; 15 positions match TRBD2. Germline CDR1 and CDR2: LNHNV and YYDKDF (reference sequence). The junction had 8 bases not matched to a gene; V was cut back by 7 bases and J by 1 base. The CDR3 sequence is 17 residues long. The CDR3 region has the DNA TGTGCCACCACAAAATCGGGGACTAGCGGGAGGTCCTACGAGCAGTACTTC. It translates to CATTKSGTSGRSYEQYF.

V usage is TRBV5-1 and J usage is TRBJ2-7, with 13 nucleotides matching TRBD2. Germline CDR1 and CDR2: SGHRS and YFSETQ. The CDR3 has 16 residues. The J segment lost 3 bases and the V segment lost 4 bases, leaving 7 bases of the junction unmatched. CDR3 amino acids: CASSEGLAGVGYEQYF. The DNA for the CDR3 is TGCGCCAGCAGCGAAGGACTAGCGGGAGTAGGCTACGAGCAGTACTTC.

The chain links TRBV29-1 to TRBJ2-1, with 7 bases that match TRBD1. With V trimmed by 5 bases and J by 9 bases, 7 bases remained unmatched. Germline V CDR1 and CDR2: SQVTM, ANQGSEA. The CDR3 loop spans 12 amino acids. This CDR3 is CSVHRGEGEQFF. CDR3 nucleotide sequence: TGCAGCGTTCACAGGGGTGAGGGTGAGCAGTTCTTC.

This rearrangement joins TRBV27 to TRBJ2-3; D could derive from TRBD1 or TRBD2 (6 bases each). The V gene lost 2 bases and the J gene lost 6 bases, with 9 bases spanning the gap. This CDR3 spans 13 amino acids. Per the germline V gene, CDR1 is MNHEY and CDR2 is SMNVEV (reference sequence). The CDR3 is CASSLKGGDTQYF. The CDR3 DNA sequence: TGTGCCAGCAGTTTAAAGGGGGGCGATACGCAGTATTTT.

This CDR3 reads CASSLLQGRGASNQPQHF. As DNA, the CDR3 is TGTGCCAGCAGTCTACTACAGGGCCGAGGGGCTAGCAATCAGCCCCAGCATTTT. The chain carries TRBV28 and TRBJ1-5; D is possibly TRBD1 (6 bases). V dropped 5 bases and J dropped 0 bases, with 20 bases sitting between them. This CDR3 contains 18 residues. Germline loops: CDR1 MDHEN, CDR2 SYDVKM.

The J gene is TRBJ2-7, the V gene TRBV19, with 11 bases fitting TRBD2. CDR1 and CDR2 from the germline V gene are LNHDA and SQIVND (reference sequence). The CDR3 has 15 amino acids. The V and J ends lost 7 bases and 4 bases, in that order; junction bases with no gene match: 9. CDR3 residues: CASKETSGSLYEQYF. The CDR3 DNA reads TGTGCCAGTAAAGAAACTAGCGGGAGTCTTTACGAGCAGTACTTC. Using reference TRBV19 and TRBJ2-7 for the parts outside the CDR3, the full variable domain is DGGITQSPKYLFRKEGQNVTLSCEQNLNHDAMYWYRQDPGQGLRLIYYSQIVNDFQKGDIAEGYSVSREKKESFPLTVTSAQKNPTAFYLCASKETSGSLYEQYFGPGTRLTVT.

This clone has just one count. The V call is TRBV5-1, the J call TRBJ2-7; D gene unclear. Trimming left V 0 bases short and J 4 bases short, with 14 bases between. The CDR3 runs to 15 residues. The germline CDR1 and CDR2 sequences are SGHRS and YFSETQ. The CDR3 spells CASSLDLGGRYEQYF. Here the CDR3 DNA reads TGCGCCAGCAGCTTGGACCTGGGTGGAAGGTACGAGCAGTACTTC.

The chain links TRBV2 to TRBJ1-4, with a possible D match to TRBD1 (6 bases). Trimming cost V 4 bases and J 8 bases, with 14 bases left between them. Per the germline V gene, CDR1 is SNHLY and CDR2 is FYNNEI. This CDR3 spans 14 amino acids. CDR3 DNA sequence: TGTGCCAGCAGTGGAGGCAGGGGAGGAGAAAAACTGTTTTTT. Its translation: CASSGGRGGEKLFF.

CDR3 nucleotide sequence: TGTGCCAGCAGTGGGAAGGCGGGTGGGAGGTACGAGCAGTACTTC. Encoded protein: CASSGKAGGRYEQYF. The chain employs TRBV28 and TRBJ2-7; the D gene is possibly TRBD2 (6 bases). V gave up 5 bases and J gave up 4 bases, with 18 bases separating them. Germline CDR1 reads MDHEN; CDR2 reads SYDVKM. This CDR3 contains 15 residues.

This clone has just one count. The J gene is TRBJ2-5, the V gene TRBV4-1; 7 bases map to TRBD1. This CDR3 is 15 amino acids long. Germline V CDR1 and CDR2: MGHRA, YSYEKL. Unmatched junction bases numbered 6, after V lost 1 base and J lost 4 bases. CDR3 DNA sequence: TGCGCCAGCAGCCAAGTTTACAGGGGAAGAGAGACCCAGTACTTC. It translates to CASSQVYRGRETQYF.

V and J are TRBV14 and TRBJ1-1, with TRBD1 matching 7 bases. This CDR3 region has 16 residues. Germline lookup yields CDR1 SGHDN and CDR2 FVKESK. The V and J ends lost 0 bases and 6 bases, in that order; junction bases with no gene match: 10. The CDR3 DNA sequence: TGTGCCAGCAGCCAAGATGCGGGAGCCAGGGGGGCTGAAGCTTTCTTT. It encodes CASSQDAGARGAEAFF.

The chain's CDR3 is CASSGLAAELNEQFF. The CDR3 DNA is TGTGCCAGCAGCGGACTAGCCGCCGAACTCAATGAGCAGTTCTTC. The V call is TRBV4-2, the J call TRBJ2-1; 8 bases fit TRBD2. The CDR3 is 15 amino acids. Germline V CDR1 and CDR2: LGHNA, YNFKEQ. Trimming removed 5 bases from V and 6 bases from J; junction bases left unmatched: 9.

This clone was seen only once. The V and J genes are TRBV7-8 and TRBJ1-5; the D is unclear. This CDR3 contains 12 residues. In germline, CDR1 is SGHVS, CDR2 FQNEAQ. The V end lost 4 bases, the J end lost 5 bases, and 6 bases lay between the germline ends. CDR3 residues: CASSSEHQPQHF. The CDR3 nucleotides are TGTGCCAGCAGCTCAGAGCATCAGCCCCAGCATTTT.

V is TRBV5-8 and J is TRBJ1-3; no reliable D call. Germline assignment: CDR1 SGHTS and CDR2 YDEGEE. V was shortened by 0 bases and J by 1 base, with 14 bases between the two germline ends. The CDR3 loop spans 17 amino acids. CDR3 sequence: CASSLAGPLQSGNTIYF. In DNA, the CDR3 is TGTGCCAGCAGCTTGGCCGGACCCCTACAGTCTGGAAACACCATATATTTT. The variable domain in full, completed from reference TRBV5-8 and TRBJ1-3, reads EAGVTQSPTHLIKTRGQQATLRCSPISGHTSVYWYQQALGLGLQFLLWYDEGEERNRGNFPPRFSGRQFPNYSSELNVNALELEDSALYLCASSLAGPLQSGNTIYFGEGSWLTVV.

J is TRBJ1-1 and V is TRBV30, with 11 bases that match TRBD1. The V and J ends lost 2 bases and 4 bases, in that order; junction bases with no gene match: 3. The length of the CDR3 is 14 residues. Germline assignment: CDR1 GTSNPN and CDR2 SVGIG (reference sequence). This CDR3 reads CAWSLGQGGTEAFF. The CDR3 bases are TGTGCCTGGAGTCTGGGACAGGGGGGCACTGAAGCTTTCTTT.

The chain links TRBV19 to TRBJ2-2; D might be TRBD2 (6 bases). Trimming took 7 bases from V and 0 from J, leaving 12 bases between them. The CDR3 runs 15 residues. Germline V lookup: CDR1 LNHDA, CDR2 SQIVND (reference sequence). For the CDR3, the DNA is TGTGCCAGTAAGGGCGGGACCGCGAACACCGGGGAGCTGTTTTTT. Its protein product is CASKGGTANTGELFF.

DNA for the CDR3: TGTGCCAGCAGTTTTTGGGCTAGCGGGAACCAAGAGACCCAGTACTTC. This sequence encodes CASSFWASGNQETQYF. This rearrangement joins TRBV27 to TRBJ2-5; 9 bases fit TRBD2. The trim removed 3 bases at V and 0 bases at J, leaving 5 bases unmatched. Per the germline V gene, CDR1 is MNHEY and CDR2 is SMNVEV (reference sequence). This CDR3 region has 16 residues.

The gene calls are TRBV11-3 and TRBJ2-5; perhaps TRBD1 as D (5 bases). This CDR3 comprises 16 residues. The ends were cut back, 1 base at V and 5 bases at J, with 17 bases in the middle. CDR1 is SGHNT, CDR2 YENEEA, per germline. CDR3 protein: CASSLGRQLEGETQYF. The CDR3 DNA reads as TGTGCCAGCAGCTTAGGGAGACAGCTAGAAGGGGAGACCCAGTACTTC.